Each of the 29 T cell receptor beta chains below was sequenced from the same sample in a study of cytomegalovirus exposure and HLA in healthy donors. Primers for the PCR totalled 60 Vbeta and 13 Jbeta. Only in-frame clones appear in the TCRdb table, and some are missing; sequencing was by immunoSEQ multiplex PCR. This table has around 130,000 clones, just under 80% appearing once. Sequenced sample: PBMCs. Every receptor here comes from a woman aged 18-30 years in good health and CMV-seronegative.

This clone has a single count. Different DNA sequences within this sample yield the same CDR3. The chain has TRBV5-1 and TRBJ2-7; TRBD2 agrees at 12 bases. V trimming: 4 bases; J trimming: 3 bases; junction bases outside the gene matches: 5. CDR3 length: 15 amino acids. CDR1 is SGHRS and CDR2 is YFSETQ in the germline V gene. CDR3 region: CASSLGTSGLYEQYF. In DNA, the CDR3 is TGCGCCAGCAGCCTCGGGACTAGCGGGCTCTACGAGCAGTACTTC.

The chain combines TRBV7-9 with TRBJ1-1; maybe TRBD1 (6 bases). Looked up from germline, CDR1 is SEHNR and CDR2 is FQNEAQ (reference sequence). This CDR3 has 14 residues. V was cut by 1 base and J by 6 bases, with 12 bases left in between. The CDR3 DNA follows: TGTGCCAGCAGCTTAGACAGGGAAGTTGCTGAAGCTTTCTTT. Its translation: CASSLDREVAEAFF. Filled out from reference TRBV7-9 and TRBJ1-1, the complete variable domain reads DTGVSQNPRHKITKRGQNVTFRCDPISEHNRLYWYRQTLGQGPEFLTYFQNEAQLEKSRLLSDRFSAERPKGSFSTLEIQRTEQGDSAMYLCASSLDREVAEAFFGQGTRLTVV.

The chain links TRBV18 to TRBJ2-1; 10 nucleotides line up with TRBD2. Per germline, CDR1 KGHSH and CDR2 LQKENI. V was pared by 8 bases and J by 2 bases, with 0 bases of the junction left unmatched. CDR3 size: 13 residues. The CDR3 sequence: CASGLAAYNEQFF. Here the CDR3 DNA reads TGTGCCAGCGGACTAGCGGCCTACAATGAGCAGTTCTTC. The variable domain in full, completed from reference TRBV18 and TRBJ2-1, reads NAGVMQNPRHLVRRRGQEARLRCSPMKGHSHVYWYRQLPEEGLKFMVYLQKENIIDESGMPKERFSAEFPKEGPSILRIQQVVRGDSAAYFCASGLAAYNEQFFGPGTRLTVL.

This sequence joins TRBV7-2 and TRBJ1-1; D possibly corresponds to TRBD1 (5 bases). Trimming took 3 bases from V and 7 from J, leaving 9 bases between them. The CDR3 spans 12 residues. CDR1 SGHTA and CDR2 FQGNSA come from the germline V gene. The CDR3 nucleotides read TGTGCCAGCAGCTTTATTCAGGGTGAAGCTTTCTTT. Amino acids: CASSFIQGEAFF.

The rearrangement links TRBV29-1 to TRBJ2-1, with 9 bases lining up with TRBD2. In germline, CDR1 is SQVTM, CDR2 ANQGSEA. CDR3 length equals 15 residues. The V and J ends lost 6 bases and 4 bases, in that order; junction bases with no gene match: 10. The CDR3 nucleotides are TGCAGCGTAGGATTCGGGACTAGCCTTTACAATGAGCAGTTCTTC. The encoded protein is CSVGFGTSLYNEQFF.

In its sample, this clone was seen a few times. The chain combines TRBV2 with TRBJ1-1; the match to TRBD1 covers 7 bases. The length of the CDR3 is 14 residues. CDR1 SNHLY and CDR2 FYNNEI come from the germline V gene. Losses at the gene ends were 8 bases for V and 0 bases for J; bases not matched to a gene: 6. The chain's CDR3 is CASSTGTMNTEAFF. CDR3 nucleotide sequence: TGTGCCAGCTCGACAGGGACGATGAACACTGAAGCTTTCTTT.

This clone appeared once. The CDR3 is CAWRIIMDSRYTF. The CDR3 DNA reads TGTGCCTGGAGAATTATAATGGACAGCCGCTACACCTTC. The chain recombines TRBV30 with TRBJ1-2; possible D gene TRBD1, 6 bases. The CDR3 contains 13 residues. CDR1 and CDR2 from the germline V gene are GTSNPN and SVGIG (reference sequence). Deletions cut 3 bases from V and 9 bases from J, with 17 bases between.

This clone was picked up a small number of times. This chain joins TRBV6-6 and TRBJ2-1, with 7 positions matching TRBD2. CDR1 and CDR2 (germline): MNHNY, SVGAGI (reference sequence). The CDR3 runs 16 residues. Trimming removed 1 base from V and 5 bases from J; junction bases left unmatched: 8. CDR3 sequence (DNA): TGTGCCAGCAGTTACTTTCCAGGACTAGAGCACAATGAGCAGTTCTTC. Protein product: CASSYFPGLEHNEQFF.

CDR3: CASKTGGDGYTF. DNA of the CDR3: TGTGCCAGCAAGACAGGGGGCGATGGCTACACCTTC. The chain has TRBV21-1 and TRBJ1-2; the D call of TRBD1 is as the table states it, not checked on the DNA. TRBV21-1 is a recognized pseudogene. CDR3 length: 12 residues.

The gene calls are TRBV5-1 and TRBJ2-3, with TRBD2 identical over 7 bases. CDR3 length: 14 amino acids. Germline V gives CDR1 SGHRS, CDR2 YFSETQ. V shed 0 bases and J 5 bases; nucleotides not matched to a gene: 3. The DNA of the CDR3 is TGCGCCAGCAGCTTGGGCGGGAGTCGAGATACGCAGTATTTT. Protein sequence: CASSLGGSRDTQYF. The full variable domain, its missing parts supplied by reference TRBV5-1 and TRBJ2-3, is KAGVTQTPRYLIKTRGQQVTLSCSPISGHRSVSWYQQTPGQGLQFLFEYFSETQRNKGNFPGRFSGRQFSNSRSEMNVSTLELGDSALYLCASSLGGSRDTQYFGPGTRLTVL.

The V and J genes are TRBV4-1 and TRBJ2-4, with D possibly matching TRBD2 (6 bases). The V gene lost 1 base and the J gene lost 5 bases, with 15 bases spanning the gap. Germline V lookup: CDR1 MGHRA, CDR2 YSYEKL. This CDR3 contains 16 residues. Here the CDR3 reads CASSQGGGVGENIQYF. Written as DNA, the CDR3 is TGCGCCAGCAGCCAAGGGGGCGGGGTGGGCGAAAACATTCAGTACTTC.

This clone occurred a few times. V is TRBV6-1 and J is TRBJ1-1; possibly TRBD1 for D (6 bases). CDR3 length: 14 amino acids. V was trimmed by 6 bases and J by 10 bases, leaving 21 bases between them. From germline, CDR1 is MNHNS and CDR2 SASEGT. CDR3 DNA: TGTGCCAGCAGCGTGGTCGGATCAGGGGCATTAGCTTTCTTT. The encoded protein is CASSVVGSGALAFF.

The chain links TRBV27 to TRBJ1-4, with a weak D call TRBD1 (6 bases). Trimming removed 1 base from V and 12 bases from J, with 9 bases in between. CDR1 MNHEY and CDR2 SMNVEV come from the germline V gene (reference sequence). This CDR3 is built from 12 residues. The CDR3 sequence is CASSLLGGELFF. CDR3 coding DNA: TGTGCCAGCAGTTTATTAGGGGGGGAACTGTTTTTT.

V and J are TRBV6-5 and TRBJ1-1, with D possibly matching TRBD1 (5 bases). V was trimmed by 6 bases and J by 1 base, leaving 9 bases between them. The V gene's germline CDR1 is MNHEY and CDR2 SVGAGI. This CDR3 region has 13 residues. The CDR3 coding sequence is TGTGCCAGCAGGTTTACAGGGAACACTGAAGCTTTCTTT. This codes for CASRFTGNTEAFF.

V is TRBV15 and J is TRBJ2-3, with D hard to call. Germline assignment: CDR1 LNHNV and CDR2 YYDKDF (reference sequence). V was cut by 6 bases and J by 4 bases, with 8 bases left in between. This CDR3 comprises 12 residues. The CDR3 is CATRAPPDTQYF. The CDR3 nucleotides read TGTGCCACCAGGGCCCCCCCAGATACGCAGTATTTT.

A remark on this clone: Compared with germline, one end of the junction differs, possibly owing to a read error. The CDR3 sequence is CSSSEGFSYGYTF. Here the CDR3 DNA reads TGTTCCAGCAGCGAGGGATTTAGCTATGGCTACACCTTC. The chain is built from TRBV7-9 and TRBJ1-2; no clear D gene. This CDR3 is built from 13 residues. Germline lookup yields CDR1 SEHNR and CDR2 FQNEAQ (reference sequence). Looking up the rest from reference TRBV7-9 and TRBJ1-2 gives the full variable domain: DTGVSQNPRHKITKRGQNVTFRCDPISEHNRLYWYRQTLGQGPEFLTYFQNEAQLEKSRLLSDRFSAERPKGSFSTLEIQRTEQGDSAMYLCSSSEGFSYGYTFGSGTRLTVV.

V is TRBV7-7 and J is TRBJ2-1; maybe TRBD1 (6 bases). The germline V gene has CDR1 SSHAT and CDR2 FNYEAQ (reference sequence). This CDR3 region has 15 residues. V lost 4 bases, J lost 5 bases, and 15 bases lay in between. The CDR3 reads CASSSSPDSDNEQFF. In DNA form, the CDR3 reads TGTGCCAGCAGCTCGAGTCCGGACAGCGACAATGAGCAGTTCTTC.

The V and J genes are TRBV18 and TRBJ2-3; a weak D match, TRBD1 (6 bases). The CDR3 has 16 amino acids. V gave up 1 base and J gave up 2 bases, with 13 bases separating them. CDR1 is KGHSH, CDR2 LQKENI, per germline. In nucleotides, the CDR3 is TGTGCCAGCTCACCACAAAGACAGGAGGTCACAGATACGCAGTATTTT. Protein: CASSPQRQEVTDTQYF. The complete variable domain, with remaining parts taken from reference TRBV18 and TRBJ2-3, reads NAGVMQNPRHLVRRRGQEARLRCSPMKGHSHVYWYRQLPEEGLKFMVYLQKENIIDESGMPKERFSAEFPKEGPSILRIQQVVRGDSAAYFCASSPQRQEVTDTQYFGPGTRLTVL.

The chain couples TRBV10-2 to TRBJ2-5, with 9 bases identical to TRBD2. The V gene's germline CDR1 is WSHSY and CDR2 SAAADI. With V trimmed by 2 bases and J by 4 bases, 2 bases remained unmatched. The CDR3 covers 14 residues. The chain's CDR3 is CASSEAGGRETQYF. CDR3 bases: TGCGCCAGCAGTGAGGCGGGGGGGAGAGAGACCCAGTACTTC.

The chain combines TRBV30 with TRBJ2-7, with 7 bases lining up with TRBD1. After removal of 4 bases from V and 4 bases from J, the junction contained 10 bases not matched to a gene. CDR1 and CDR2 from the germline V gene are GTSNPN and SVGIG (reference sequence). This CDR3 region has 14 residues. CDR3 sequence (DNA): TGTGCCTGGATGCAGGGGGACAGTAGTTACGAGCAGTACTTC. This codes for CAWMQGDSSYEQYF.

The chain uses TRBV5-1 and TRBJ2-1; D may be TRBD2 (6 bases). The CDR3 extends over 15 amino acids. The V gene lost 4 bases and the J gene lost 5 bases, with 16 bases spanning the gap. The germline CDR1 and CDR2 sequences are SGHRS and YFSETQ. The chain's CDR3 is CASSAGPVQDNEQFF. The CDR3 bases are TGCGCCAGCAGCGCGGGACCGGTCCAGGACAATGAGCAGTTCTTC.

This clone was counted only a few times. Here the CDR3 DNA reads TGTGCCAGCAGATTTGGACAGGGCGAGCAGTACTTC. It codes for CASRFGQGEQYF. J is TRBJ2-7 and V is TRBV5-6, with 8 positions matching TRBD1. Germline loops: CDR1 SGHDT, CDR2 YYEEEE. The ends lost 5 bases at V and 6 bases at J; junction bases unmatched: 4. The CDR3 runs to 12 residues.

The rearrangement joins TRBV29-1 to TRBJ2-1; 10 nucleotides agree with TRBD2. Germline CDR1 is SQVTM and CDR2 is ANQGSEA. The CDR3 totals 14 residues. The DNA for the CDR3 is TGCGGCGGAGCGGGACTAGCGATTTACAATGAGCAGTTCTTC. Protein sequence: CGGAGLAIYNEQFF.

This sequence joins TRBV25-1 and TRBJ1-4; D gene ambiguous. The V end lost 1 base, the J end lost 0 bases, and 12 bases lay between the germline ends. Germline CDR1 reads MGHDK; CDR2 reads SYGVNS. CDR3 size: 17 residues. The chain's CDR3 is CASSELPLSATNEKLFF. CDR3 in DNA: TGTGCCAGCAGTGAATTACCACTGTCGGCAACTAATGAAAAACTGTTTTTT.

The V gene is TRBV25-1, the J gene TRBJ2-7; 8 bases align to TRBD1. Germline values: CDR1 MGHDK, CDR2 SYGVNS. V lost 4 bases to trimming and J lost 5 bases; unmatched junction nucleotides: 4. The CDR3 is made up of 13 amino acids. CDR3 bases: TGTGCCAGCAGTGCAGGACAGGGCAACGAGCAGTACTTC. Its translation: CASSAGQGNEQYF.

The genes are TRBV30 and TRBJ2-7; TRBD2 matches 7 bases. V shed 3 bases and J 4 bases; nucleotides not matched to a gene: 12. The CDR3 runs 15 residues. Germline lookup yields CDR1 GTSNPN and CDR2 SVGIG (reference sequence). This CDR3 is CAWRAPGLVVYEQYF. The CDR3 bases are TGTGCCTGGAGGGCACCCGGACTAGTTGTTTACGAGCAGTACTTC.

The chain is built from TRBV7-6 and TRBJ2-1, with 8 nucleotides matching TRBD2. CDR1 and CDR2 from the germline V gene are SGHVS and FNYEAQ. Trimming cost V 2 bases and J 6 bases; bases outside gene matches: 6. There are 15 residues in the CDR3. The CDR3 is CASSLTAGARNEQFF. As DNA, the CDR3 is TGTGCCAGCAGCTTAACAGCGGGAGCTCGCAATGAGCAGTTCTTC.

This chain uses TRBV5-1 with TRBJ2-7; 7 bases match TRBD2. CDR3 size: 17 residues. V was pared by 0 bases and J by 3 bases, with 12 bases of the junction left unmatched. CDR1 is SGHRS and CDR2 is YFSETQ in the germline V gene. This CDR3 is CASSLGEMAGVGYEQYF. The CDR3 DNA is TGCGCCAGCAGCTTGGGGGAGATGGCGGGAGTGGGCTACGAGCAGTACTTC.

This sequence joins TRBV6-5 and TRBJ2-7; 9 bases agree with TRBD1. The length of the CDR3 is 15 residues. Germline loops: CDR1 MNHEY, CDR2 SVGAGI. With 1 base clipped from V and 6 bases from J, the junction kept 7 bases outside the gene matches. CDR3 residues: CASSYLQGARSEQYF. The CDR3 nucleotides are TGTGCCAGCAGTTACTTACAGGGGGCGAGGTCCGAGCAGTACTTC.